The following is a T cell receptor beta chain sequence with its context. Its antigen is currently unknown. The data are from a study of vaccination effects on CD4 cells after COVID-19. Antigen-specific CD4+ T cell clonotypes were called by their expansion after viral peptide-pool culture in ViraFEST. Subsequent to a culture period of less than twelve days, CD4+ T cells were isolated. All participants had two doses of either the BNT162b2 or mRNA-1273 vaccine. Assay: immunoSEQ multiplex PCR; the TCRdb copy retains only in-frame clones and omits some. The sample shows tens of thousands of clones, 76% of them seen only once. Sequences were derived from CD4+ T cells from PBMCs cultured with HCoV-OC43 spike peptides, sampled after COVID-19 vaccination. Specified subset: HCoV-OC43 spike overlapping peptide pool stimulation. This TCR was sampled from a human donor who received a COVID-19 vaccine.

In DNA, the CDR3 is TGCAGTGCTAGGGAAGACAGGAAAGCTTTCTTT. Amino acid sequence: CSAREDRKAFF. V gene TRBV20-1 combines with J gene TRBJ1-1; weak D call: TRBD1 (6 bases). The germline V and J ends were trimmed by 3 bases and 9 bases, with 11 bases remaining between them. CDR3 length equals 11 residues. Germline CDR1 is DFQATT and CDR2 is SNEGSKA (reference sequence).